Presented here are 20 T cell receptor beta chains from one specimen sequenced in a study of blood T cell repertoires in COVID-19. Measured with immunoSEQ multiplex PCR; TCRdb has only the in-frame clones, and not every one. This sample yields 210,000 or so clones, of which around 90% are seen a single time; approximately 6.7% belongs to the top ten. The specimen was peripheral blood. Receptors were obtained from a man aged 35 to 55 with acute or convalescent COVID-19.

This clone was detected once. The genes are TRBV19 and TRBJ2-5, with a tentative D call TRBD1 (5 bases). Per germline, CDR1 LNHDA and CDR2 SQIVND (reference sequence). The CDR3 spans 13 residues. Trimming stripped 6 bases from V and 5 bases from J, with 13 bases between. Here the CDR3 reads CASRTVPGETQYF. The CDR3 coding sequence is TGTGCCAGTAGGACAGTTCCAGGGGAGACCCAGTACTTC. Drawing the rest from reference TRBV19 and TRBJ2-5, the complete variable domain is DGGITQSPKYLFRKEGQNVTLSCEQNLNHDAMYWYRQDPGQGLRLIYYSQIVNDFQKGDIAEGYSVSREKKESFPLTVTSAQKNPTAFYLCASRTVPGETQYFGPGTRLLVL.

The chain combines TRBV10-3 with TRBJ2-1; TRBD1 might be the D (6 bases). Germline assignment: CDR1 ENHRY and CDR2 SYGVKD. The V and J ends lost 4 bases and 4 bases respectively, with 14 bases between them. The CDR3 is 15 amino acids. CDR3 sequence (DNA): TGTGCCATCAGTGGTATGGGGGCTGAATACAATGAGCAGTTCTTC. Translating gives CAISGMGAEYNEQFF.

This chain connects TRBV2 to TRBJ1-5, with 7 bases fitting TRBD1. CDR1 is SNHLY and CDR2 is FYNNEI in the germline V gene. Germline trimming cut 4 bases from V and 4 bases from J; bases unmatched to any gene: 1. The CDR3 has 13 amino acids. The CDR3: CASSGQGNQPQHF. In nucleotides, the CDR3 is TGTGCCAGCAGTGGACAGGGTAATCAGCCCCAGCATTTT.

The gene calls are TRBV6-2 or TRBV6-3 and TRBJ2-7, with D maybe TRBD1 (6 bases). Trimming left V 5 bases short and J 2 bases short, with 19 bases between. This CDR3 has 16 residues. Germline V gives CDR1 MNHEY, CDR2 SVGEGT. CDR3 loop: CASSQMARGQTYEQYF. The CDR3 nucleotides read TGTGCCAGCAGTCAGATGGCTAGGGGACAAACCTACGAGCAGTACTTC.

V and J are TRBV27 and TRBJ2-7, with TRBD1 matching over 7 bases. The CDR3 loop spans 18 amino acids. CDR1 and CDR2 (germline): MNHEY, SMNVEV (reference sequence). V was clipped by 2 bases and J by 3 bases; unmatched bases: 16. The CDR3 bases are TGTGCCAGCAGTTTAACCCGCCCGACAGGGATCGGATACTACGAGCAGTACTTC. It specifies CASSLTRPTGIGYYEQYF.

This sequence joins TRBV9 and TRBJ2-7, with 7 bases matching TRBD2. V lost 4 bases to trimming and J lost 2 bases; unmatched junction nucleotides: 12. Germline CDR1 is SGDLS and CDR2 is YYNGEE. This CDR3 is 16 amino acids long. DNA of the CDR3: TGTGCCAGCAGCCCTCCGAGTGGGGAGGGAACCTACGAGCAGTACTTC. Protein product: CASSPPSGEGTYEQYF.

Here the CDR3 DNA reads TGTGCCAGCAGCGCCACTAGAAGCGGGGAGCTGTTTTTT. Translation gives CASSATRSGELFF. The chain employs TRBV11-1 and TRBJ2-2, with D possibly TRBD2 on 5 matching bases. The germline V gene encodes CDR1 SGHAT and CDR2 FQDESV (reference sequence). V gave up 5 bases and J gave up 7 bases, with 11 bases separating them. CDR3 size: 13 residues.

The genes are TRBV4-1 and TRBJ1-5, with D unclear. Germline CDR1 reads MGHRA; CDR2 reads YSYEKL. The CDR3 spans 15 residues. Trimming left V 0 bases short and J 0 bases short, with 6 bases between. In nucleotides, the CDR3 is TGCGCCAGCAGCCAAGAGGAGAATAGCAATCAGCCCCAGCATTTT. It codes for CASSQEENSNQPQHF.

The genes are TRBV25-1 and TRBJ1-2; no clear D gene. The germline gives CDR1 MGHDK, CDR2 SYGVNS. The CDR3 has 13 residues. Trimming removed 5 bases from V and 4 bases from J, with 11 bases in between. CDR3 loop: CASSQDFAYGYTF. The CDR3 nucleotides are TGTGCCAGCAGTCAGGACTTTGCCTATGGCTACACCTTC.

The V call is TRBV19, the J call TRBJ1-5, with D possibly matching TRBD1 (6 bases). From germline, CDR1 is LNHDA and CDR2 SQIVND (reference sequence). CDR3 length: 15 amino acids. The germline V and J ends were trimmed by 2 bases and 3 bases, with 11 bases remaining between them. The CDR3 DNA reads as TGTGCCAGTAGTATACAGGGGTATCCCAATCAGCCCCAGCATTTT. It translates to CASSIQGYPNQPQHF.

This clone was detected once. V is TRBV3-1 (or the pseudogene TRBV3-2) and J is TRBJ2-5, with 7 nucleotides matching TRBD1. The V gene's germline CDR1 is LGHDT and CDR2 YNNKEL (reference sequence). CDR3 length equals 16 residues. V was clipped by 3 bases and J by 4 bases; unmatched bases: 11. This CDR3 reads CASSHRQGLVIETQYF. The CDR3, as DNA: TGTGCCAGCAGCCACCGACAGGGTTTAGTGATAGAGACCCAGTACTTC.

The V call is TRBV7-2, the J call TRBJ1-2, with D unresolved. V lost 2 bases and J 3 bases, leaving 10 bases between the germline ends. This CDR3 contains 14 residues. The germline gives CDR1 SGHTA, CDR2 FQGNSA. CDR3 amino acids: CASSLSFQDYGYTF. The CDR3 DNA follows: TGTGCCAGCAGCTTAAGCTTTCAAGACTATGGCTACACCTTC.

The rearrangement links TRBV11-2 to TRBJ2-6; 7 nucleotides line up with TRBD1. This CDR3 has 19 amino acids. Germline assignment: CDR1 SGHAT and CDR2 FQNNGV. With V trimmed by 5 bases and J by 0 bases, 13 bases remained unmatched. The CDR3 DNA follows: TGTGCCAGCAGCCACCTCCGACAGGGTACCCTCTCTGGGGCCAACGTCCTGACTTTC. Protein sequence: CASSHLRQGTLSGANVLTF.

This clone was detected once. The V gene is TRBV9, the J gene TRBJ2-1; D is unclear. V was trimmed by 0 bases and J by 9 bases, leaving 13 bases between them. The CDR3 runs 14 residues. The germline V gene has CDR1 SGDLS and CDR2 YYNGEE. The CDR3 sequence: CASSVALSEGEQFF. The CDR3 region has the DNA TGTGCCAGCAGCGTAGCTTTAAGCGAAGGTGAGCAGTTCTTC.

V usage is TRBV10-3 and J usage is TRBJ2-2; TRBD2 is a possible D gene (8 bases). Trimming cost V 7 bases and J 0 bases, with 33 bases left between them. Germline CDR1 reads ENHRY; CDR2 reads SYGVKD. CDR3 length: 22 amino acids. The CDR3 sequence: CAITPVGRGHTFFPPNTGELFF. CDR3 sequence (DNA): TGTGCCATCACTCCAGTCGGGAGGGGGCACACGTTTTTCCCACCGAACACCGGGGAGCTGTTTTTT.

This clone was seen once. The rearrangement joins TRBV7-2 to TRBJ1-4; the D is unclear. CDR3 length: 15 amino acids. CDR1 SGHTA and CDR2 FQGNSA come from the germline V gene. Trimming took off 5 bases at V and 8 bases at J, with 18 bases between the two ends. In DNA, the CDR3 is TGTGCCAGCAGCGTCGACGGAAACAACTACGAAAAACTGTTTTTT. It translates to CASSVDGNNYEKLFF.

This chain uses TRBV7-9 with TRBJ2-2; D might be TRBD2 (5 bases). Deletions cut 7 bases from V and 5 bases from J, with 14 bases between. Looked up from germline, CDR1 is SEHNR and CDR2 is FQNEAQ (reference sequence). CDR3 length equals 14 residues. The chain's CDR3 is CASKYASGTGELFF. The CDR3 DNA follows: TGTGCCAGCAAATATGCCTCGGGAACCGGGGAGCTGTTTTTT.

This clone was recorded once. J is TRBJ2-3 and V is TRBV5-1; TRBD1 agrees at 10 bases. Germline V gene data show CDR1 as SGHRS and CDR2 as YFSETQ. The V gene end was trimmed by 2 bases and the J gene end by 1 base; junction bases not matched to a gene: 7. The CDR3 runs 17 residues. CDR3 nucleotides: TGCGCCAGCAGCTTTAGAATGGGACAGGGGCGCACAGATACGCAGTATTTT. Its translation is CASSFRMGQGRTDTQYF.

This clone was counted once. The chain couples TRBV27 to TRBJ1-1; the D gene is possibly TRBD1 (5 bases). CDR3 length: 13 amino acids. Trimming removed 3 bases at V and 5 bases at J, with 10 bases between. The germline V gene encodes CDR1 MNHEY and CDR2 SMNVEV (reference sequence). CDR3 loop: CASSFVGGTEAFF. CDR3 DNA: TGTGCCAGCAGTTTTGTGGGGGGGACTGAAGCTTTCTTT.

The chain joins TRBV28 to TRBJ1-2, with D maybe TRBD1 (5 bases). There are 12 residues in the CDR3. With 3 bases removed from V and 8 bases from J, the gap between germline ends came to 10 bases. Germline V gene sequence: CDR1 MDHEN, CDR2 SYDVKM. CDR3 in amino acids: CASSFRGAGYTF. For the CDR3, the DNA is TGTGCCAGCAGTTTTAGGGGTGCGGGCTACACCTTC.